A selection of T cell receptor beta chains follows, all from one sample in a study of vaccination and CD4 T cells after COVID-19. Their specific antigens are unknown. A single record per CDR3 protein comes from TCRdb applying MiXCR to the PCR reads. The table shows around 10,000 distinct CDR3 sequences, with roughly 69% occurring only once. Sequencing was done on a sample of CD4+ T cells from blood, cultured in vitro. Receptors were obtained from a human donor who had recovered from COVID-19. Both conserved end residues are part of each CDR3. The order of the fields is V gene, J gene, CDR3 protein.

V gene: TRBV5-1
J gene: TRBJ2-5
CDR3 protein: CASSPRDRRGETQYF

V gene: TRBV3-1
J gene: TRBJ1-6
CDR3 protein: CASSQGETNSPLHF

V gene: TRBV19
J gene: TRBJ2-3
CDR3 protein: CASRQSGDTQYF

V gene: TRBV7-9
J gene: TRBJ2-5
CDR3 protein: CASSLGGTVYETQYF

V gene: TRBV15
J gene: TRBJ1-1
CDR3 protein: CATSRRTGGLTEAFF

V gene: TRBV20-1
J gene: TRBJ1-5
CDR3 protein: CSAPRGRGRGQPQHF

V gene: TRBV12-2
J gene: TRBJ1-2
CDR3 protein: CASRTRIQNYGYTF

V gene: TRBV2
J gene: TRBJ1-2
CDR3 protein: CASSEKSTASSVYGYTF

V gene: TRBV27
J gene: TRBJ1-1
CDR3 protein: CASSFAFGIAFF

V gene: TRBV19
J gene: TRBJ2-7
CDR3 protein: CASSLRPGHTYEQYF

V gene: TRBV6-1
J gene: TRBJ1-2
CDR3 protein: CASSRDTTGYGYTF

V gene: TRBV5-1
J gene: TRBJ2-3
CDR3 protein: CASSLQGTGLADTQYF

V gene: TRBV11-3
J gene: TRBJ2-2
CDR3 protein: CASRQTRTGELFF

V gene: TRBV6-5
J gene: TRBJ2-3
CDR3 protein: CASSSGTGSTDTQYF

V gene: TRBV7-9
J gene: TRBJ1-1
CDR3 protein: CASSPKGQGINTEAFF

V gene: TRBV6-2/TRBV6-3
J gene: TRBJ1-1
CDR3 protein: CASRGTGGGTEAFF

V gene: TRBV30
J gene: TRBJ2-5
CDR3 protein: CAWSVAGEGTQYF

V gene: TRBV10-1
J gene: TRBJ1-1
CDR3 protein: CASSGDRGNTEAFF

V gene: TRBV10-3
J gene: TRBJ2-5
CDR3 protein: CAISEPPGQAGKTQYF

V gene: TRBV27
J gene: TRBJ2-5
CDR3 protein: CASSFSHLGAETQYF

V gene: TRBV27
J gene: TRBJ2-1
CDR3 protein: CASSLETGTLIFF

V gene: TRBV20-1
J gene: TRBJ1-5
CDR3 protein: CSARSRINQPQHF

V gene: TRBV6-5
J gene: TRBJ1-1
CDR3 protein: CASSSFNYMNTEAFF

V gene: TRBV12-3/TRBV12-4
J gene: TRBJ2-3
CDR3 protein: CASRPQGAQAGTDTQYF

V gene: TRBV2
J gene: TRBJ1-3
CDR3 protein: CASSDRSAGNTIYF

V gene: TRBV20-1
J gene: TRBJ2-6
CDR3 protein: CSARAGSGANVLTF

V gene: TRBV24-1
J gene: TRBJ2-3
CDR3 protein: CATSDPTGVDTQYF

V gene: TRBV2
J gene: TRBJ1-1
CDR3 protein: CASSNSMRNTEAFF

V gene: TRBV19
J gene: TRBJ2-2
CDR3 protein: CASSRLAPSGGTGELFF